This T cell receptor (beta chain) was recovered during a study of shared clonotypes between healthy human individuals. Participating donors were healthy, HIV-negative adults free of recent acute infections or vaccinations. The germline V gene encodes CDR1 SGHAT and CDR2 FQNNGV. The CDR3 length is 14 residues. The J segment lost 5 bases and the V segment lost 6 bases, leaving 7 bases of the junction unmatched. A remark on this clone: Antigen specificity is unknown.

TCRdb's table, derived via immunoSEQ multiplex PCR, lists solely in-frame clones and lacks some. The repertoire holds about a million clones, with more than 75% as singletons. Study findings and constraints: Clonotype sharing across donors was expected to vary with sequencing depth.

This clonotype was obtained from a man younger than 35 in good health. The sequenced sample was memory CD4+ T cells sorted from blood. Documented subset: CD45RA-negative fraction. V gene TRBV11-2 combines with J gene TRBJ2-5; 9 bases map to TRBD2. The CDR3 region is CASSDSGGVETQYF. The CDR3 DNA sequence: TGTGCCAGCAGTGATAGCGGGGGCGTGGAGACCCAGTACTTC.